Below, one T cell receptor beta chain is given with its context. The data belong to a study of monozygotic twins with inflammatory bowel disease. TCRdb re-called the 5' RACE reads, yielding one record per CDR3 amino acid sequence without DNA. This sample's table has hundreds of thousands of distinct CDR3 sequences. This TCR came from a human donor with ulcerative colitis or Crohn's disease, or a healthy co-twin of an affected twin (not recorded which). Sequencing was performed on blood.

This CDR3 is CASSIAARELFF. The chain carries TRBV19 and TRBJ2-2. CDR1 and CDR2 (germline): LNHDA, SQIVND (reference sequence). The CDR3 contains 12 residues.